What follows are 30 T cell receptor beta chains derived from one specimen sequenced in a study of OX40 agonist ivuxolimab in advanced cancers. The method was immunoSEQ multiplex PCR; TCRdb's version includes in-frame clones alone and lacks a portion of them. The sample yields 35,000 to 50,000 clones, 85% to 90% seen once. The source was CD4+ or CD8+ T cells sorted from blood, collected in a trial of the OX40 agonist ivuxolimab. The receptors derive from an adult with an advanced solid tumor such as melanoma, head and neck, liver or kidney cancer.

The V call is TRBV5-4, the J call TRBJ1-2; D possibly corresponds to TRBD1 (6 bases). This CDR3 spans 17 amino acids. V gave up 0 bases and J gave up 4 bases, with 19 bases separating them. Germline V gene data show CDR1 as SGHNT and CDR2 as YYREEE (reference sequence). CDR3 sequence reads: CASSLDPRDRSGYGYTF. The DNA of the CDR3 is TGTGCCAGCAGCTTGGACCCCCGCGACAGGTCAGGCTATGGCTACACCTTC.

Comment on this clone: The junction shows a germline mismatch at one end, possibly a read error. Other DNA sequences in this sample translate to the same CDR3. The rearrangement uses TRBV7-2 and TRBJ2-2; TRBD2 might be the D (5 bases). Germline V gives CDR1 SGHTA, CDR2 FQGNSA. The CDR3 loop spans 14 amino acids. CDR3 residues: CASSPGMNTGELFF. The CDR3 coding sequence is TGTGCCAGCAGCCCCGGGATGAACACCGGGGAGCTGTTCTTT.

V is TRBV18 and J is TRBJ1-5; D not certain. Trimming stripped 6 bases from V and 0 bases from J, with 9 bases between. CDR3 size: 14 residues. Germline V CDR1 and CDR2: KGHSH, LQKENI. The CDR3 is CASSREDSNQPQHF. DNA of the CDR3: TGTGCCAGCTCGCGGGAGGATAGCAATCAGCCCCAGCATTTT.

V and J are TRBV27 and TRBJ1-2; tentative D call: TRBD1 (6 bases). V lost 3 bases and J lost 4, with 12 bases in between. This CDR3 has 14 residues. From germline, CDR1 is MNHEY and CDR2 SMNVEV (reference sequence). The CDR3 protein is CASSLGAPRYGYTF. The CDR3 DNA follows: TGTGCCAGCAGTTTGGGGGCCCCCCGCTATGGCTACACCTTC.

V is TRBV7-2 and J is TRBJ2-3, with D hard to call. This CDR3 has 16 amino acids. Trimming cost V 3 bases and J 0 bases, with 13 bases left between them. From germline, CDR1 is SGHTA and CDR2 FQGNSA. This CDR3 reads CASSFGLGYSTDTQYF. The CDR3 DNA sequence: TGTGCCAGCAGCTTTGGCCTGGGCTACAGCACAGATACGCAGTATTTT.

The CDR3 sequence: CASSVGGWTDTQYF. CDR3 coding DNA: TGTGCCAGCAGTGTCGGAGGTTGGACAGATACGCAGTATTTT. The chain couples TRBV6-1 to TRBJ2-3; possibly TRBD2 for D (5 bases). V lost 4 bases and J 3 bases, leaving 11 bases between the germline ends. CDR1 and CDR2 (germline): MNHNS, SASEGT. This CDR3 spans 14 amino acids.

This chain connects TRBV19 to TRBJ2-7; D call uncertain. V lost 6 bases to trimming and J lost 8 bases, with 14 bases between them. This CDR3 comprises 12 residues. Germline-derived CDR1 and CDR2 are LNHDA and SQIVND (reference sequence). CDR3 sequence reads: CASRELGGQQYF. The CDR3 DNA sequence: TGTGCCAGTAGAGAGTTGGGTGGACAGCAGTACTTC.

This clone has only one observation. The V call is TRBV7-3, the J call TRBJ2-3; D perhaps matches TRBD2 (6 bases). The CDR3 has 14 amino acids. Germline lookup yields CDR1 SGHTA and CDR2 FQGTGA. The V end was cut by 1 base, the J end by 3 bases, with 8 bases between. DNA for the CDR3: TGTGCCAGCAGCTTAATGGGGGGAACAGATACGCAGTATTTT. It codes for CASSLMGGTDTQYF.

This rearrangement joins TRBV7-2 to TRBJ1-4; no definite D call. The V end lost 3 bases, the J end lost 0 bases, and 8 bases lay between the germline ends. The CDR3 loop spans 15 amino acids. CDR1 and CDR2 from the germline V gene are SGHTA and FQGNSA. The CDR3 sequence: CASSFEGTTNEKLFF. The DNA for the CDR3 is TGTGCCAGCAGCTTTGAGGGTACAACTAATGAAAAACTGTTTTTT.

The CDR3, as DNA: TGTGCCAGTAGTATAGAAGGCGGAGGCTCCTACGAGCAGTACTTC. Protein: CASSIEGGGSYEQYF. The rearrangement joins TRBV19 to TRBJ2-7; maybe TRBD2 (5 bases). Germline CDR1 LNHDA, CDR2 SQIVND (reference sequence). V was trimmed by 0 bases and J by 0 bases, leaving 9 bases between them. CDR3 length: 15 amino acids.

The chain has TRBV7-1 and TRBJ1-1; D gene ambiguous. TRBV7-1 is given ORF status, its function remaining uncertain. Trimming removed 4 bases at V and 5 bases at J, with 11 bases between. This CDR3 comprises 13 residues. DNA of the CDR3: TGTGCCAGCAGCTTAGTGGTGGAGACTGAAGCTTTCTTT. Translated, it gives CASSLVVETEAFF.

The chain carries TRBV25-1 and TRBJ1-2; tentative D call: TRBD1 (6 bases). Germline assignment: CDR1 MGHDK and CDR2 SYGVNS. Trimming pared 6 bases from V and 3 bases from J, leaving 17 bases between. The CDR3 runs to 15 residues. The CDR3 region has the DNA TGTGCCAGCAGGGGATCTGTGGGGGGCGACTATGGCTACACCTTC. This codes for CASRGSVGGDYGYTF.

This clone was recorded once. V is TRBV6-6 and J is TRBJ2-7; no clear D gene. V dropped 5 bases and J dropped 6 bases, with 8 bases sitting between them. CDR1 MNHNY and CDR2 SVGAGI come from the germline V gene (reference sequence). CDR3 size: 11 residues. The CDR3 is CASSRFPEQYF. The CDR3 DNA follows: TGTGCCAGCAGTAGATTCCCCGAGCAGTACTTC.

In nucleotides, the CDR3 is TGTGCCAGCAGTGAATTTGGCCAGAGGCAAGAGACCCAGTACTTC. Translation gives CASSEFGQRQETQYF. The rearrangement joins TRBV25-1 to TRBJ2-5; D unclear. The CDR3 has 15 residues. V lost 1 base to trimming and J lost 2 bases, with 11 bases between them. CDR1 MGHDK and CDR2 SYGVNS come from the germline V gene.

The rearrangement links TRBV28 to TRBJ1-4, with 7 bases matching TRBD1. The CDR3 contains 15 residues. V lost 5 bases and J lost 5; bases outside the gene matches: 8. Germline V gene data show CDR1 as MDHEN and CDR2 as SYDVKM. The DNA of the CDR3 is TGTGCCAGCAGTAGTAACAGGGGCCTGAATGAAAAACTGTTTTTT. Translated: CASSSNRGLNEKLFF.

The chain is built from TRBV25-1 and TRBJ2-7, with a possible D match to TRBD2 (6 bases). This CDR3 is built from 18 residues. V dropped 4 bases and J dropped 0 bases, with 22 bases sitting between them. Germline V CDR1 and CDR2: MGHDK, SYGVNS. The CDR3 spells CASSAYYPGLPYSYEQYF. CDR3 nucleotides: TGTGCCAGCAGTGCATATTATCCGGGACTCCCCTACTCCTACGAGCAGTACTTC.

In this sample, this clone turned up once. CDR3 nucleotide sequence: TGTGCCATCAGCCTGAACCGGGATGAGCAGTTCTTC. This sequence encodes CAISLNRDEQFF. The chain is built from TRBV10-3 and TRBJ2-1; D call uncertain. CDR1 and CDR2 from the germline V gene are ENHRY and SYGVKD. Deletions cut 6 bases from V and 8 bases from J, with 11 bases between. This CDR3 comprises 12 residues.

The CDR3 region is CASSQPAGGRYEQYF. The CDR3 region has the DNA TGTGCCAGCAGCCAACCGGCAGGGGGCAGGTACGAGCAGTACTTC. This rearrangement joins TRBV11-2 to TRBJ2-7, with 8 bases lining up with TRBD1. V was pared by 5 bases and J by 4 bases, with 10 bases of the junction left unmatched. This CDR3 has 15 amino acids. Per the germline V gene, CDR1 is SGHAT and CDR2 is FQNNGV.

This chain links TRBV6-1 with TRBJ2-2; D unclear. Germline CDR1 MNHNS, CDR2 SASEGT. With 3 bases removed from V and 7 bases from J, the gap between germline ends came to 9 bases. This CDR3 has 13 residues. The CDR3 DNA reads as TGTGCCAGCAGTGATATAGAAGGCGGGGAGCTGTTTTTT. Translating gives CASSDIEGGELFF.

This clone was counted a single time. The chain employs TRBV9 and TRBJ2-5; 9 bases align to TRBD2. V was pared by 2 bases and J by 2 bases, with 7 bases of the junction left unmatched. CDR1 is SGDLS and CDR2 is YYNGEE in the germline V gene. This CDR3 is built from 16 residues. For the CDR3, the DNA is TGTGCCAGCAGCGTTGCTAGCGGGATGGGACAAGAGACCCAGTACTTC. This translates into CASSVASGMGQETQYF.

The rearrangement joins TRBV5-1 to TRBJ2-5; 7 bases are shared with TRBD1. V shed 4 bases, J shed 2 bases, and the junction held 8 bases outside the gene matches. The length of the CDR3 is 15 residues. Germline loops: CDR1 SGHRS, CDR2 YFSETQ. The CDR3 region is CASSTEGASQETQYF. The CDR3 nucleotides are TGCGCCAGCAGCACCGAGGGGGCGAGTCAAGAGACCCAGTACTTC.

The chain links TRBV7-3 to TRBJ2-7; D might be TRBD2 (6 bases). V dropped 0 bases and J dropped 0 bases, with 6 bases sitting between them. In germline, CDR1 is SGHTA, CDR2 FQGTGA. The CDR3 sequence is 14 residues long. The CDR3 nucleotides read TGTGCCAGCAGCTTAACGGGAGGCTCCTACGAGCAGTACTTC. It encodes CASSLTGGSYEQYF.

The chain is built from TRBV7-6 and TRBJ2-7; D is undetermined. Germline CDR1 reads SGHVS; CDR2 reads FNYEAQ. The V gene lost 2 bases and the J gene lost 2 bases, with 4 bases spanning the gap. This CDR3 spans 12 amino acids. CDR3 amino acids: CASSLQAYEQYF. The CDR3, as DNA: TGTGCCAGCAGCTTACAGGCCTACGAGCAGTACTTC.

The V gene is TRBV5-5, the J gene TRBJ1-5; D is unclear. Trimming pared 3 bases from V and 5 bases from J, leaving 9 bases between. CDR1 is SGHKS and CDR2 is YYEKEE in the germline V gene (reference sequence). The CDR3 runs to 13 residues. The CDR3: CASSSLGDQPQHF. The CDR3 DNA follows: TGTGCCAGCAGCTCCCTTGGGGATCAGCCCCAGCATTTT.

V gene TRBV7-3 combines with J gene TRBJ2-1; 11 nucleotides match TRBD2. V shed 6 bases and J 5 bases; nucleotides not matched to a gene: 6. Per germline, CDR1 SGHTA and CDR2 FQGTGA. The CDR3 contains 15 residues. CDR3 sequence: CASSSTSGTHNEQFF. The CDR3 bases are TGTGCCAGCAGTTCGACTAGCGGGACCCACAATGAGCAGTTCTTC.

Regarding this clone: Sequence at one end of the junction differs from germline and may be a read error. The chain links TRBV20-1 to TRBJ2-5; D is tentatively TRBD1 or TRBD2 (5 bases each). CDR1 is DFQATT and CDR2 is SNEGSKA in the germline V gene (reference sequence). CDR3 size: 11 residues. The CDR3: CSARDQATQYF. In DNA form, the CDR3 reads TGCAGTGCTCGGGACCAAGCGACCCAGTACTTC.

The DNA of the CDR3 is TGTGCCAGCAGCTCCTTCATAACCCCTAAGCAGTTCTTC. This encodes CASSSFITPKQFF. The chain carries TRBV7-9 and TRBJ2-1, with no clear D. Germline V gene lookup returns CDR1 SEHNR and CDR2 FQNEAQ (reference sequence). The CDR3 totals 13 residues. Trimming removed 4 bases at V and 11 bases at J, with 15 bases between.

J is TRBJ2-5 and V is TRBV28, with TRBD2 identical over 13 bases. Germline assignment: CDR1 MDHEN and CDR2 SYDVKM. This CDR3 region has 18 residues. V lost 5 bases and J lost 5; bases outside the gene matches: 14. The CDR3 sequence is CASSDRTSGSLGWETQYF. CDR3 DNA: TGTGCCAGCAGTGATCGGACTAGCGGGAGCCTAGGCTGGGAGACCCAGTACTTC.

V gene TRBV11-1 combines with J gene TRBJ2-7, with 7 bases aligning to TRBD2. The trim removed 3 bases at V and 2 bases at J, leaving 7 bases unmatched. Germline V lookup: CDR1 SGHAT, CDR2 FQDESV (reference sequence). The CDR3 is 15 residues long. DNA for the CDR3: TGTGCCAGCAGCTTCGGGGCGGGAGTGGCCTACGAGCAGTACTTC. The encoded protein is CASSFGAGVAYEQYF.

This clone was recorded a few times. The genes are TRBV28 and TRBJ1-5, with 7 bases fitting TRBD1. Trimming removed 6 bases from V and 3 bases from J; junction bases left unmatched: 11. CDR1 is MDHEN and CDR2 is SYDVKM in the germline V gene. The CDR3 covers 16 residues. DNA for the CDR3: TGTGCCAGCAGCCCCAGGGGACAGACCTACAATCAGCCCCAGCATTTT. It encodes CASSPRGQTYNQPQHF.